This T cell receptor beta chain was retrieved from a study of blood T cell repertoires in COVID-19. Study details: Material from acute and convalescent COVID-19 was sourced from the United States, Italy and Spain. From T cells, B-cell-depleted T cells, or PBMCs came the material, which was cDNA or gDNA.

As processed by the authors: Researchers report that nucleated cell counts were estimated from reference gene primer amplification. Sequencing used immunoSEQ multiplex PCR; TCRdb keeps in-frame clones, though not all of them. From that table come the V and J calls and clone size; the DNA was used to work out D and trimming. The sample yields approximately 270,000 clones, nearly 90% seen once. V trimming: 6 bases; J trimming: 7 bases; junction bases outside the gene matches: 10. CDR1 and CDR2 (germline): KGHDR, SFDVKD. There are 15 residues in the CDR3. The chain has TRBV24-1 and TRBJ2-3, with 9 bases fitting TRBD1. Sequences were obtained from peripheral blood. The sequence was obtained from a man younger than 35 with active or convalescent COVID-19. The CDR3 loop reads CATSSAGQGDNTQYF. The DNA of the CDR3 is TGTGCCACCAGTTCGGCGGGACAGGGTGATAATACGCAGTATTTT.